Below are 16 T cell receptor beta chains sequenced from a single sample in a study of blood T cell repertoires in COVID-19 (TCRdb year 2020). Receptor libraries were prepared by the immunoSEQ multiplex PCR assay. The table was pulled from immuneACCESS by TCRdb, which kept in-frame rearrangements only. Such tables lose some clones; where checked, under half of the loss comes from unresolved V genes, and the rest has no known cause. The sample data list over 150,000 clones, and roughly 89% of these were observed just once. Together, the top ten hold 0.55% of the sample. The specimen was peripheral blood. Receptors were obtained from a man aged 45 to 65 with acute or convalescent COVID-19.

The CDR3 sequence is CASSLAGQGAGAQYF. In DNA form, the CDR3 reads TGTGCCAGCAGCTTAGCTGGACAGGGGGCGGGTGCGCAGTATTTT. The gene calls are TRBV11-2 and TRBJ2-3; 11 bases are a match to TRBD1. The germline gives CDR1 SGHAT, CDR2 FQNNGV. The V and J ends lost 1 base and 10 bases, in that order; junction bases with no gene match: 7. The CDR3 is 15 amino acids.

The chain combines TRBV25-1 with TRBJ2-3; TRBD1 is a possible D gene (7 bases). Trimming shortened V by 2 bases and J by 2 bases, and 17 bases separated the two germline ends. The CDR3 loop spans 17 amino acids. Germline CDR1 reads MGHDK; CDR2 reads SYGVNS. The CDR3 bases are TGTGCCAGCAGTGAAGCGCAGGGGGACTTCATCACAGATACGCAGTATTTT. It is translated as CASSEAQGDFITDTQYF.

The chain recombines TRBV4-3 with TRBJ2-4; D call uncertain. The CDR3 totals 16 residues. Trimming cost V 1 base and J 0 bases, with 10 bases left between them. Germline loops: CDR1 LGHNA, CDR2 YSLEER. The CDR3 reads CASSQGAGLAKNIQYF. CDR3 bases: TGCGCCAGCAGCCAAGGAGCTGGTCTAGCCAAAAACATTCAGTACTTC.

The gene calls are TRBV10-2 and TRBJ1-2; 7 positions agree with TRBD1. CDR3 size: 14 residues. Germline CDR1 reads WSHSY; CDR2 reads SAAADI. Germline trimming cut 5 bases from V and 8 bases from J; bases unmatched to any gene: 11. The CDR3 DNA sequence: TGCGCCAGCAGTCTAGTCGGGACAGTAGGCGGCTACACCTTC. Protein product: CASSLVGTVGGYTF.

The gene calls are TRBV15 and TRBJ1-3; D is unclear. Trimming removed 0 bases at V and 8 bases at J, with 8 bases between. This CDR3 region has 13 residues. Germline CDR1 LNHNV, CDR2 YYDKDF (reference sequence). The CDR3, as DNA: TGTGCCACCAGCAGAGATCGAACTGACACCATATATTTT. Translated, it gives CATSRDRTDTIYF.

This clone turned up a few times. The chain uses TRBV30 and TRBJ1-3; D uncertain. V lost 8 bases to trimming and J lost 8 bases, with 16 bases between them. From germline, CDR1 is GTSNPN and CDR2 SVGIG (reference sequence). CDR3 length: 12 residues. The chain's CDR3 is CAGRRVSDTIYF. CDR3 nucleotide sequence: TGTGCCGGGCGGCGGGTATCAGACACCATATATTTT.

This rearrangement joins TRBV5-8 to TRBJ2-6, with D maybe TRBD1 (5 bases). V lost 4 bases and J 3 bases, leaving 14 bases between the germline ends. The length of the CDR3 is 16 residues. CDR1 is SGHTS, CDR2 YDEGEE, per germline. The DNA of the CDR3 is TGTGCCAGCAGCAATAAACAGGCGGTTGGGGCCAACGTCCTGACTTTC. It translates to CASSNKQAVGANVLTF.

The chain couples TRBV10-3 to TRBJ1-1; possibly TRBD1 for D (6 bases). V gave up 6 bases and J gave up 3 bases, with 11 bases separating them. Germline loops: CDR1 ENHRY, CDR2 SYGVKD. CDR3 length: 13 amino acids. DNA for the CDR3: TGTGCCATCAGGAGACAGGACGACACTGAAGCTTTCTTT. Amino acids: CAIRRQDDTEAFF.

The J gene is TRBJ1-2, the V gene TRBV28; the D is unclear. The V and J ends lost 4 bases and 5 bases respectively, with 11 bases between them. Per germline, CDR1 MDHEN and CDR2 SYDVKM. The CDR3 is 13 amino acids. The CDR3 reads CASSSPTVYGYTF. CDR3 in DNA: TGTGCCAGCAGTTCCCCGACTGTTTATGGCTACACCTTC.

The chain employs TRBV28 and TRBJ1-1, with D uncertain. Germline loops: CDR1 MDHEN, CDR2 SYDVKM. Trimming removed 2 bases at V and 8 bases at J, with 9 bases between. This CDR3 region has 12 residues. Here the CDR3 reads CASSLISGEAFF. CDR3 bases: TGTGCCAGCAGTTTAATATCAGGAGAAGCTTTCTTT. The whole variable domain, filled in from reference TRBV28 and TRBJ1-1, reads DVKVTQSSRYLVKRTGEKVFLECVQDMDHENMFWYRQDPGLGLRLIYFSYDVKMKEKGDIPEGYSVSREKKERFSLILESASTNQTSMYLCASSLISGEAFFGQGTRLTVV.

The J gene is TRBJ1-6, the V gene TRBV4-1; 10 bases map to TRBD1. This CDR3 spans 17 amino acids. Germline loops: CDR1 MGHRA, CDR2 YSYEKL. V trimming: 0 bases; J trimming: 9 bases; junction bases outside the gene matches: 8. CDR3 in DNA: TGCGCCAGCAGCCAAGACTTCGGGACAGGGGTAGGTTCACCCCTCCACTTT. Residues: CASSQDFGTGVGSPLHF.

The chain carries TRBV18 and TRBJ2-7; 8 bases align to TRBD2. The V gene's germline CDR1 is KGHSH and CDR2 LQKENI. The ends lost 2 bases at V and 2 bases at J; junction bases unmatched: 5. The CDR3 runs to 15 residues. The DNA for the CDR3 is TGTGCCAGCTCACCAGAGATTAGCGGGACCTACGAGCAGTACTTC. As protein: CASSPEISGTYEQYF.

The gene calls are TRBV19 and TRBJ1-6; D gene unclear. Germline CDR1 and CDR2: LNHDA and SQIVND (reference sequence). V was trimmed by 4 bases and J by 1 base, leaving 11 bases between them. CDR3 length equals 16 residues. CDR3 sequence (DNA): TGTGCCAGTAGTAGCGCGGTATTGTCCTATAATTCACCCCTCCACTTT. The encoded protein is CASSSAVLSYNSPLHF.

The rearrangement joins TRBV9 to TRBJ2-1; D might be TRBD2 (6 bases). This CDR3 comprises 16 residues. Germline loops: CDR1 SGDLS, CDR2 YYNGEE. Trimming took off 7 bases at V and 6 bases at J, with 23 bases between the two ends. The CDR3 DNA follows: TGTGCCAGCGGAGGGGACTTATTAAGTTTTTTCAATGAGCAGTTCTTC. Protein: CASGGDLLSFFNEQFF.

CDR3 amino acids: CASSQSQASTDTQYF. The CDR3 nucleotides are TGCGCCAGCAGCCAATCGCAGGCTAGCACAGATACGCAGTATTTT. The rearrangement links TRBV4-1 to TRBJ2-3; D call uncertain. Germline CDR1 is MGHRA and CDR2 is YSYEKL. Trimming removed 2 bases from V and 0 bases from J, with 9 bases in between. CDR3 length equals 15 residues.

This clone is a singleton in its sample. Here the CDR3 reads CASSLRRGGLGNQPQHF. As DNA, the CDR3 is TGTGCCAGCAGTTTAAGGAGGGGGGGTCTTGGCAATCAGCCCCAGCATTTT. The chain joins TRBV27 to TRBJ1-5, with D tentatively TRBD1 (6 bases). Trimming took off 2 bases at V and 2 bases at J, with 16 bases between the two ends. The CDR3 runs to 17 residues. The V gene's germline CDR1 is MNHEY and CDR2 SMNVEV (reference sequence).